This T cell receptor (beta chain) was identified during a study of shared clonotypes between healthy human individuals. The CDR3 runs 16 residues. Trimming stripped 5 bases from V and 2 bases from J, with 17 bases between. The germline gives CDR1 MNHEY, CDR2 SMNVEV (reference sequence). Here immunoSEQ multiplex PCR was the method, and the copy in TCRdb shows in-frame clones only, minus some. The sample records over a million clones, approximately 96% being singletons. The sequenced sample was naive CD4+ T cells sorted from blood. Described subset: CD45RA+ positively selected. The chain uses TRBV27 and TRBJ2-3; D is unresolved. This clonotype was sampled from a young man in good health. The CDR3 sequence: CASSGLKGWATDTQYF. DNA of the CDR3: TGTGCCAGCAGTGGATTGAAGGGATGGGCCACAGATACGCAGTATTTT.